This paragraph covers one T cell receptor (beta chain) sequence. What it binds is unknown. Treatment denoted: approximately nine-day PBMC culture with coronavirus spike peptide pools or control peptides (ViraFEST assay). The CDR3 has 13 residues. Germline V gene data show CDR1 as MNHEY and CDR2 as SVGAGI. V was clipped by 3 bases and J by 7 bases, with 10 bases between them. This specimen comes from a study of vaccination and CD4 T cells after COVID-19. Sequencing of DNA taken from cultured CD4+ T cells relied on the Oncomine TCR Beta short-read assay. TCRdb re-called the PCR reads through MiXCR, storing one row per CDR3 protein. The data contain thousands of distinct CDR3 sequences, about 61% of them seen just once; the ten biggest clones take up under 30%.

This sequence was found in a human donor who had recovered from COVID-19. The rearrangement uses TRBV6-5 and TRBJ1-5; D gene unclear. Sequencing was performed on CD4+ T cells from blood, cultured in vitro. The CDR3 region is CASSYAHGQPQHF. The CDR3 DNA follows: TGTGCCAGCAGTTATGCTCACGGGCAGCCCCAGCATTTT.